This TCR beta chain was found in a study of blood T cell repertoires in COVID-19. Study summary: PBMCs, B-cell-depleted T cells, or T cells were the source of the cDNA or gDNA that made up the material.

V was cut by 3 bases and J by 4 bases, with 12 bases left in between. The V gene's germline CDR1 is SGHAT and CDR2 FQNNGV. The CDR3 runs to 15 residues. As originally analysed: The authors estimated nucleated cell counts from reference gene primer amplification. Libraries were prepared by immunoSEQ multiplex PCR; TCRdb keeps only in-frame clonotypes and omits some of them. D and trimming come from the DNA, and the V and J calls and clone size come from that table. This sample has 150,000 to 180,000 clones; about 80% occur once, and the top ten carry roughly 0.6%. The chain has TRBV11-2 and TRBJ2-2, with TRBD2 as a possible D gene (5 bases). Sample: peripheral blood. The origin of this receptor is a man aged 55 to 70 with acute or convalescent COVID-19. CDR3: CASSFEGGGTGELFF. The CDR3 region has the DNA TGTGCCAGCAGCTTTGAGGGTGGCGGCACCGGGGAGCTGTTTTTT.